This T cell receptor beta chain was sequenced in a study of blood T cell repertoires in COVID-19. Assay: immunoSEQ multiplex PCR; the TCRdb copy retains only in-frame clones and omits some. The data contain approximately 91,000 clones, roughly 80% of them seen just once; the ten biggest clones take up 19%. Between the trimmed V and J ends, which lost 7 bases and 2 bases, there was a span of 21 bases. CDR1 SGHRS and CDR2 YFSETQ come from the germline V gene. The CDR3 sequence is 16 residues long. The rearrangement joins TRBV5-1 to TRBJ1-1, with D perhaps matching TRBD1 (6 bases). The sequence came from a human donor in a cohort sampled during active COVID-19. Source material: peripheral blood. The CDR3 protein is CASVYRGGIDNTEAFF. CDR3 bases: TGCGCCAGCGTTTATCGGGGGGGCATAGATAACACTGAAGCTTTCTTT.